The T cell receptor (beta chain) under discussion was sequenced for a study of CD8 T cells in ankylosing spondylitis. Study-wide findings and caveats: Significant enrichment of disease-linked clones was reportedly seen in matched ankylosing spondylitis synovial fluid. Disease-linked clones displayed a CD8+ phenotype and appeared relatively rarely in peripheral blood. A motif in TCR beta, a set of roughly 8 highly homologous variants, appeared characteristic of ankylosing spondylitis blood. Earlier authors reported some of these motif variants in reactive arthritis synovial fluid and blood.

Germline trimming cut 3 bases from V and 7 bases from J; bases unmatched to any gene: 2. There are 14 residues in the CDR3. Germline CDR1 LGHDT, CDR2 YNNKEL (reference sequence). Details on this clonotype: The antigen is undetermined.

TCRdb passed the 5' RACE reads through MiXCR, listing each CDR3 protein once. The repertoire consists of roughly 240,000 distinct CDR3 sequences, with less than 9.5% occurring once and the leading ten covering around 4.4%. Sample: blood, either unsorted or a sorted T cell fraction (not recorded which). This clonotype originated in a female donor with ankylosing spondylitis or in good health (not recorded which). The J gene is TRBJ1-6, the V gene TRBV3-1, with 8 bases aligning to TRBD1. The CDR3 reads CASSQRTGNSPLHF. As DNA, the CDR3 is TGTGCCAGCAGCCAGCGGACAGGGAATTCACCCCTCCACTTT.